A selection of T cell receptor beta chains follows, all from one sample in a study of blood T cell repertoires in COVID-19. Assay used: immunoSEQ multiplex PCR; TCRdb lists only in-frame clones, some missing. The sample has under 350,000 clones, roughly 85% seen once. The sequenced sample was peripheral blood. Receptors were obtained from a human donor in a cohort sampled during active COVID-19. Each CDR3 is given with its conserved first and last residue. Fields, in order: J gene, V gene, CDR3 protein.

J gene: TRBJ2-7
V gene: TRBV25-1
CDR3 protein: CASSETLSRDTRALEQYF

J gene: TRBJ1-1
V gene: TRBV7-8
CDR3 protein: CASSLTGNMNTEAFF

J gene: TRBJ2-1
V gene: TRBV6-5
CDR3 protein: CASSYWGDTEGEQFF

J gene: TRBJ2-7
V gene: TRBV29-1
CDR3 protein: CSVADRFSSYEQYF

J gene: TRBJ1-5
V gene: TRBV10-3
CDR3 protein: CAIRETGQPQHF

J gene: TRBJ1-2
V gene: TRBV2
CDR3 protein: CASSTGGADYGYTF

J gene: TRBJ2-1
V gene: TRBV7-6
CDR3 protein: CASSSIQNEQFF

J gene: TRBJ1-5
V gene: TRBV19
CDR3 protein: CASNSGYSNQPQHF

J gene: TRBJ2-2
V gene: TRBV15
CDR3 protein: CAVKREPNTGELFF

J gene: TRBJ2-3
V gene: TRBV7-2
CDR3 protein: CANSRLGSQSDTQYF

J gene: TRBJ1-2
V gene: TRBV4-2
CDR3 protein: CASSRGAENYGYTF

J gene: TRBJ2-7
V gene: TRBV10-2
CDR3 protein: CASSESRLAGAVTYEQYF

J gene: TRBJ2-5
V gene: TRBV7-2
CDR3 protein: CASSRGGTSGETQYF

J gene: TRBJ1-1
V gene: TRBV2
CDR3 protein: CASSASLEGLNTEAFF

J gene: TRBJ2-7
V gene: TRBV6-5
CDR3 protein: CASGWTSGYEQYF

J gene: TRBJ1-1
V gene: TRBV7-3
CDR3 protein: CASSPGGTEAFF

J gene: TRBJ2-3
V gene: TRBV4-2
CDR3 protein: CASSQEEEGAGGDTDTQYF

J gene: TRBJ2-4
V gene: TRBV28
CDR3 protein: CASTSGSYKNIQYF

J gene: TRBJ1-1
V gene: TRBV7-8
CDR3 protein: CASSLGRDSEAFF

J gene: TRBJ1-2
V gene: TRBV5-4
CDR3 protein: CASSLALGSDMGGYTF

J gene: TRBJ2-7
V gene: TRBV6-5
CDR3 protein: CASSQLAGLEQYF

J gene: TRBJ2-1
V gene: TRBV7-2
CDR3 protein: CASSHPGTEQFF

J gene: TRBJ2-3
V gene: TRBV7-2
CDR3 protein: CASSVTSGRWDTQYF

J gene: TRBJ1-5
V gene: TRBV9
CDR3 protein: CASSPTGYSNQPQHF

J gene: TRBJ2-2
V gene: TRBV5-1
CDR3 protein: CASSLRASGRNTGELFF

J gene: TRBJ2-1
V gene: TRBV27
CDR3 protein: CASPGSGNEQFF

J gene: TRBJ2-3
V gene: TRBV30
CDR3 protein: CAWGGRAFAGGPVKDTQYF

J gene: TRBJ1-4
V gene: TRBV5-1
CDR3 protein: CASRRINEKLFF

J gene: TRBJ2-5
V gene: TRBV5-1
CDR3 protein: CASSLQETQYF

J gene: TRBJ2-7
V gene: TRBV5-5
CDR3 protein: CASSSSTGGSYEQYF

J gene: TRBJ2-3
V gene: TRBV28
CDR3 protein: CASSLGGAGRDTQYF

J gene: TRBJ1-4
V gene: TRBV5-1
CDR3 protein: CASSLTANREEEKLFF

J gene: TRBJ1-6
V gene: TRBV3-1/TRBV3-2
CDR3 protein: CASSPQGATNSPLHF

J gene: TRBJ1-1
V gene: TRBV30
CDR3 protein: CAWRPRAGTNTEAFF

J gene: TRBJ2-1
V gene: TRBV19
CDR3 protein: CASSSAGRSPNNEQFF

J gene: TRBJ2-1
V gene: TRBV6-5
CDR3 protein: CASGFLSGEQFF

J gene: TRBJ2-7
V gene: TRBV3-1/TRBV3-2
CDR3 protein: CASSLGAYYEQYF

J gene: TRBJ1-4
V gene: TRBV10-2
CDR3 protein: CASSGENEKLFF

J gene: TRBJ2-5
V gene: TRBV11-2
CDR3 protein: CASSGRTSGNEVKTQYF

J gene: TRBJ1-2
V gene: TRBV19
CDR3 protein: CASSIGGASYGYTF

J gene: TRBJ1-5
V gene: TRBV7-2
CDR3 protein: CASSLQGLSNQPQHF

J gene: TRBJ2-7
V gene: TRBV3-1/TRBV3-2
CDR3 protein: CASSQVNEQYF